These T cell receptor beta chains were read from a single sample in a study of shared clonotypes between healthy human individuals. Method: immunoSEQ multiplex PCR; TCRdb's copy keeps in-frame clones and lacks some. The sample has under 1,900,000 clones; around 98.5% are singletons. Sequences were obtained from naive CD4+ T cells sorted from blood. Receptor source: a man under 40 in good health. Both conserved end residues are part of each CDR3. D genes are given only for firm matches. Size tells how often a clone was seen (once, few, many) or the class of an expanded clone, and some rows leave it out.

cdr3_nt: TGCAGCGTTGGGTTCAGGGTCCACGAGCAGTACTTC
cdr3_aa: CSVGFRVHEQYF
v_call: TRBV29-1
j_call: TRBJ2-7
clone_size: -
d_call: -

cdr3_nt: TGTGCCAGCAGCTTAGCGGAGGTGGGAGGGCCAGAGACCCAGTACTTC
cdr3_aa: CASSLAEVGGPETQYF
v_call: TRBV7-6
j_call: TRBJ2-5
clone_size: -
d_call: TRBD2

cdr3_nt: TGTGCCAGTAGTACGTCAGGGACCTCCTACGAGCAGTACTTC
cdr3_aa: CASSTSGTSYEQYF
v_call: TRBV19
j_call: TRBJ2-7
clone_size: -
d_call: -

cdr3_nt: TGTGCCAGCAGCTTACCAGGGTCTGGGGCCAACGTCCTGACTTTC
cdr3_aa: CASSLPGSGANVLTF
v_call: TRBV7-3
j_call: TRBJ2-6
clone_size: once
d_call: -

cdr3_nt: TGTGCCATCAGTGGGGGGGCAGAGCAGTACTTC
cdr3_aa: CAISGGAEQYF
v_call: TRBV10-3
j_call: TRBJ2-7
clone_size: -
d_call: -

cdr3_nt: TGCGCCAGTAAAAAGAACGTCGCCGGGGAGACCCAGTACTTC
cdr3_aa: CASKKNVAGETQYF
v_call: TRBV5-1
j_call: TRBJ2-5
clone_size: once
d_call: -

cdr3_nt: TGTGCCAGCAGCGTAGGGAGGATAGGAATTTACAATGAGCAGTTCTTC
cdr3_aa: CASSVGRIGIYNEQFF
v_call: TRBV9
j_call: TRBJ2-1
clone_size: -
d_call: -

cdr3_nt: TGTGCCAGCTCACTTAAGCAGGGGGAAAAACTGTTTTTT
cdr3_aa: CASSLKQGEKLFF
v_call: TRBV18
j_call: TRBJ1-4
clone_size: -
d_call: -

cdr3_nt: TGTGCCATCAGTGAGTCGGCCAGCGGGACGGCTCCACCCAATGAGCAGTTCTTC
cdr3_aa: CAISESASGTAPPNEQFF
v_call: TRBV10-3
j_call: TRBJ2-1
clone_size: -
d_call: TRBD2

cdr3_nt: TGTGCCACCAGCACGGGACAGCCTAACACCGGGGAGCTGTTTTTT
cdr3_aa: CATSTGQPNTGELFF
v_call: TRBV15
j_call: TRBJ2-2
clone_size: -
d_call: TRBD1

cdr3_nt: TGTGCCAGCAGTCAATCCGGACCCTACGAGCAGTACTTC
cdr3_aa: CASSQSGPYEQYF
v_call: TRBV27
j_call: TRBJ2-7
clone_size: -
d_call: -

cdr3_nt: TGTGCCAGCAGCTACTCCGACGGGATATACAATGAGCAGTTCTTC
cdr3_aa: CASSYSDGIYNEQFF
v_call: TRBV7-3
j_call: TRBJ2-1
clone_size: -
d_call: -

cdr3_nt: TGTGCCAGCAGTATCCTGGCGGCGGAGGGGGACGGAAACACCATATATTTT
cdr3_aa: CASSILAAEGDGNTIYF
v_call: TRBV27
j_call: TRBJ1-3
clone_size: -
d_call: -

cdr3_nt: TGTGCCAGCAGCTTTAGCAGAGGCACAGATACGCAGTATTTT
cdr3_aa: CASSFSRGTDTQYF
v_call: TRBV7-6
j_call: TRBJ2-3
clone_size: -
d_call: -

cdr3_nt: TGTGCCAGCAGCTACGGACTCACCTTCGATGAGCAGTTCTTC
cdr3_aa: CASSYGLTFDEQFF
v_call: TRBV7-9
j_call: TRBJ2-1
clone_size: once
d_call: -

cdr3_nt: TGTGCCAGCTCACTGGGGACAGGAGGGGAGCAGTACTTC
cdr3_aa: CASSLGTGGEQYF
v_call: TRBV18
j_call: TRBJ2-7
clone_size: -
d_call: TRBD1

cdr3_nt: TGTGCCAGCAGCTTAGCCCGGACTAGCGGGAGAGTCGGGGAGCTGTTTTTT
cdr3_aa: CASSLARTSGRVGELFF
v_call: TRBV7-9
j_call: TRBJ2-2
clone_size: -
d_call: TRBD2

cdr3_nt: TGCAGTGCTAGAGTGCGAGAGACCCAGTACTTC
cdr3_aa: CSARVRETQYF
v_call: TRBV20-1
j_call: TRBJ2-5
clone_size: -
d_call: -

cdr3_nt: TGTGCCAGCAGTTCCTCTAGCGGGAGTGCGGATACGCAGTATTTT
cdr3_aa: CASSSSSGSADTQYF
v_call: TRBV28
j_call: TRBJ2-3
clone_size: -
d_call: TRBD2

cdr3_nt: TGTGCCAGTAGTTGGGACAGCTATCAGCCCCAGCATTTT
cdr3_aa: CASSWDSYQPQHF
v_call: TRBV19
j_call: TRBJ1-5
clone_size: -
d_call: TRBD1

cdr3_nt: TGCAGCGCCGGAACCACCTACGAGCAGTACTTC
cdr3_aa: CSAGTTYEQYF
v_call: TRBV29-1
j_call: TRBJ2-7
clone_size: -
d_call: -

cdr3_nt: TGCAGTGCTAGTGTGGAAGAGACCCAGTACTTC
cdr3_aa: CSASVEETQYF
v_call: TRBV20-1
j_call: TRBJ2-5
clone_size: -
d_call: -

cdr3_nt: TGCGCCAGCAGCTTCGGACAGGCAAACCCGGGGAGAGAGCAGTACTTC
cdr3_aa: CASSFGQANPGREQYF
v_call: TRBV5-1
j_call: TRBJ2-7
clone_size: -
d_call: TRBD1

cdr3_nt: TGTGCCAGCAGCTTAGTTCGACAGGGTCCGAGCTCTGGGGCCAACGTCCTGACTTTC
cdr3_aa: CASSLVRQGPSSGANVLTF
v_call: TRBV7-9
j_call: TRBJ2-6
clone_size: -
d_call: TRBD1

cdr3_nt: TGTGCCAGCAGCCCCGGACAGGGAAGTTTGACCGGGGAGCTGTTTTTT
cdr3_aa: CASSPGQGSLTGELFF
v_call: TRBV7-3
j_call: TRBJ2-2
clone_size: -
d_call: TRBD1

cdr3_nt: TGTGCCAGCAGCTCCCGGGACGGTAGCAATCAGCCCCAGCATTTT
cdr3_aa: CASSSRDGSNQPQHF
v_call: TRBV7-9
j_call: TRBJ1-5
clone_size: -
d_call: -

cdr3_nt: TGTGCCAGCACCTCTGACGTGAGGGGGGGCTACGAGCAGTACTTC
cdr3_aa: CASTSDVRGGYEQYF
v_call: TRBV6-5
j_call: TRBJ2-7
clone_size: -
d_call: -